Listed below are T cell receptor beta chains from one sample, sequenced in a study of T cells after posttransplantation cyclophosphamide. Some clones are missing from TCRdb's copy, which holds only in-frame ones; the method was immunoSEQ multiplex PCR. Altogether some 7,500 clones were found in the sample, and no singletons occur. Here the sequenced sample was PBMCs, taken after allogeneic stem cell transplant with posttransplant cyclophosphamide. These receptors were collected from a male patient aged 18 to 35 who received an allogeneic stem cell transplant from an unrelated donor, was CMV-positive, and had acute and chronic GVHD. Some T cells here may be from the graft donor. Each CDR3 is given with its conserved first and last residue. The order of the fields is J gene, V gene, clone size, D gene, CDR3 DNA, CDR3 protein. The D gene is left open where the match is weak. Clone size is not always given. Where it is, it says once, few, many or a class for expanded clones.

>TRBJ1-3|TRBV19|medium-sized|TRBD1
TGTGCCAGTAGTACCCGGGACAGCAACTCTGGAAACACCATATATTTT
CASSTRDSNSGNTIYF
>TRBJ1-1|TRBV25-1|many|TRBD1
TGTGCCAGCAGTGAAGTGGGGCGACAGGGGAACACTGAAGCTTTCTTT
CASSEVGRQGNTEAFF
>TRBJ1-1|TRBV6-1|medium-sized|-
TGTGCCGTTGGGGAGGTGAACACTGAAGCTTTCTTT
CAVGEVNTEAFF
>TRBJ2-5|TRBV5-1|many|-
TGCGCCAGCAGCTTTACAGGCCAAGAGACCCAGTACTTC
CASSFTGQETQYF
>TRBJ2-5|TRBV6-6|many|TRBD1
TGTGCCAGCAGTACGGGACAGCAAGAGACCCAGTACTTC
CASSTGQQETQYF
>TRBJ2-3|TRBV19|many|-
TGTGCCAGTAGTATTAGGGGGACCCCAGATACGCAGTATTTT
CASSIRGTPDTQYF
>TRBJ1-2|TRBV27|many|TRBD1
TGTGCCAGCAGCAGAACCGACAGGGTTCTCTCTGGCTACACCTTC
CASSRTDRVLSGYTF
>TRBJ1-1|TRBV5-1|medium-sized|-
TGCGCCAGCAGCTTGGTACAGACAACTGAAGCTTTCTTT
CASSLVQTTEAFF
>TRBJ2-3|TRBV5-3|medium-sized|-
TGTGCCAGAAGCTTGGCGAGGAACTTTACCACAGATACGCAGTATTTT
CARSLARNFTTDTQYF
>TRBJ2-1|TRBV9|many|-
TGTGCCAGCACAAGGACAGAGGTCCCCAATGCAAGGCAGTTCTTC
CASTRTEVPNARQFF
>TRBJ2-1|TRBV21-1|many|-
TGTGCCAGCAGCAAAGGAATGAACAGTTCCTACAATGAGCAGTTCTTC
CASSKGMNSSYNEQFF
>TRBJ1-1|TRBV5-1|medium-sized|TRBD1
TGCGCCAGCAGCTTGACAGGGGGCATCTCTGAAGCTTTCTTT
CASSLTGGISEAFF
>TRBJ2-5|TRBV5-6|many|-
TGTGCCAGCATCCCTCTCCTGTCAGGGGAAGAGACCCAGTACTTC
CASIPLLSGEETQYF
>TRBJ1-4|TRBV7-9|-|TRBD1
TGTGCCAGCGGCTTAGCACCGGGACAGGGAAAACTGTTTTTT
CASGLAPGQGKLFF
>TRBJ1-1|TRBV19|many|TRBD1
TGTGCCAGTAGTAGGCGACAGGGTGGTTTATCTGAAGCTTTCTTT
CASSRRQGGLSEAFF
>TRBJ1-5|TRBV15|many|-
TGTGCCACCACACTCGGGGGGCGAAGCAATCAGCCCCAGCATTTT
CATTLGGRSNQPQHF
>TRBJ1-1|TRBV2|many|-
TGTGCCAGCAGTGGGGGAGGGACCTTGAACACTGAAGCTTTCTTT
CASSGGGTLNTEAFF
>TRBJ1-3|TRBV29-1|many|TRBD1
TGCAGCGTTCAAAGGACAGGCTCTGGAAACACCATATATTTT
CSVQRTGSGNTIYF
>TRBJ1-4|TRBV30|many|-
TGTGCCTGGTGGATGCAGGGACTGGGGGAAAAACTGTTTTTT
CAWWMQGLGEKLFF
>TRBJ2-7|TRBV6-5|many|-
TGTGCCAGCAGTTTTCGACCGGGAGCCTACGAGCAGTACTTC
CASSFRPGAYEQYF
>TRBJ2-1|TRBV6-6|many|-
TGTGCCAGCGGCAGGTTCAATGAGCAGTTCTTC
CASGRFNEQFF
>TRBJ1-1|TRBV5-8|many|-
TGTGCCAGCAGAGAGCTCGGACAGTTGAACACTGAAGCTTTCTTT
CASRELGQLNTEAFF
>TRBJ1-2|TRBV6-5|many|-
TGTGCCAGCAGTTACCGGCAGGGAAGTGGCTACACCTTC
CASSYRQGSGYTF
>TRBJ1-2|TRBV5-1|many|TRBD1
TGCGCCAGCAGCAGGGGGCTGGACGGCCCCTATGGCTACACCTTC
CASSRGLDGPYGYTF